This T cell receptor (beta chain) was observed in a study of blood T cell repertoires in COVID-19. Participant age was about 18 to 95 years, and participants resided in 24 US areas. The germline V gene has CDR1 SEHNR and CDR2 FQNEAQ (reference sequence). The CDR3 is 15 amino acids. The V end lost 4 bases, the J end lost 3 bases, and 13 bases lay between the germline ends. Measured with immunoSEQ multiplex PCR; TCRdb has only the in-frame clones, and not every one. The data show 400,000 or so clones, nearly 90% seen once. Material: PBMCs or T cells enriched from blood (not recorded which). The clonotype comes from a woman aged 35 to 49 with acute COVID-19. The chain recombines TRBV7-9 with TRBJ1-3; no clear D gene. CDR3: CASSSLGVGGNTIYF. CDR3 nucleotide sequence: TGTGCCAGCAGCTCTCTCGGGGTGGGTGGAAACACCATATATTTT.